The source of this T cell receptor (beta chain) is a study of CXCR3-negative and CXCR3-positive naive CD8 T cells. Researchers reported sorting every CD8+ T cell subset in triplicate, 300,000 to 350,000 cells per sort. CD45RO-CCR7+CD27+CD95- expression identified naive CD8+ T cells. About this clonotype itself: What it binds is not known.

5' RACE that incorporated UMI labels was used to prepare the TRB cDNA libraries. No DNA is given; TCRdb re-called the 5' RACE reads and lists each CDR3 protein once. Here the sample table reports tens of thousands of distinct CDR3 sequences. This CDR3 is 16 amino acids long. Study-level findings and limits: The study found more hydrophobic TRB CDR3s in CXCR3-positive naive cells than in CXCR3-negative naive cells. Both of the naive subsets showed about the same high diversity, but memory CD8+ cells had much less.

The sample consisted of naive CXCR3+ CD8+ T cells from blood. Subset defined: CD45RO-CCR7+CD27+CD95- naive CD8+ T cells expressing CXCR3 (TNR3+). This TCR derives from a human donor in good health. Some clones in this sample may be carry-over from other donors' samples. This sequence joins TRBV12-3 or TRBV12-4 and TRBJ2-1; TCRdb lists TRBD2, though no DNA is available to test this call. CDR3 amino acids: CASSFLLGGMGDEQFF.